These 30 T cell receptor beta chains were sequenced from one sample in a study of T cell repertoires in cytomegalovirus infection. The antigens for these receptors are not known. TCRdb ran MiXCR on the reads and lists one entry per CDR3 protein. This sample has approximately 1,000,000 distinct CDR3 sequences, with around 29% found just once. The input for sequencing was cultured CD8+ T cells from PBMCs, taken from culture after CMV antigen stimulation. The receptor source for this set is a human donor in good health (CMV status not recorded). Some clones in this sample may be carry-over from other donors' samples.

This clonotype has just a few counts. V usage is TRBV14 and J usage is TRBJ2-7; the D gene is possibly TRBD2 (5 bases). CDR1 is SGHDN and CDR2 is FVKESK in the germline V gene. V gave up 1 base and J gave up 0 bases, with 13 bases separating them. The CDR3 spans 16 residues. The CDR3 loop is CASSQGRPSRSYEQYF. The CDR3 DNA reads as TGTGCCAGCAGCCAAGGGAGGCCGTCCCGCTCCTACGAGCAGTACTTC. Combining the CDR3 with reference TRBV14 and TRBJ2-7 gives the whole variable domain EAGVTQFPSHSVIEKGQTVTLRCDPISGHDNLYWYRRVMGKEIKFLLHFVKESKQDESGMPNNRFLAERTGGTYSTLKVQPAELEDSGVYFCASSQGRPSRSYEQYFGPGTRLTVT.

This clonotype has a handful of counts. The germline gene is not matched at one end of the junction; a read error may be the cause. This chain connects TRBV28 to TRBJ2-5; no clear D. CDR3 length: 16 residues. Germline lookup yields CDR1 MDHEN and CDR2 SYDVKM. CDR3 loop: CASSLRYGLHQETQYF. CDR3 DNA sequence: TGTGCCAGCAGTTTACGTTACGGGTTACACCAGGAGACCCAGTACTTC.

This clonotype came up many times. CDR3 in DNA: TGTGCCAGCAGTAACTCCTACAGGGTTGGCGAGCAGTACGTC. Amino acid sequence: CASSNSYRVGEQYV. This sequence joins TRBV28 and TRBJ2-7; perhaps TRBD1 as D (6 bases). Germline V gene data show CDR1 as MDHEN and CDR2 as SYDVKM. This CDR3 is 14 amino acids long. Trimming left V 5 bases short and J 6 bases short, with 17 bases between.

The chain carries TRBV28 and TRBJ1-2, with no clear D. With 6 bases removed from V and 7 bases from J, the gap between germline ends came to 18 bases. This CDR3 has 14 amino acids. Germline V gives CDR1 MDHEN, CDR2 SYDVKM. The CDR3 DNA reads TGTGCCAGCAGGCTTGGGTACGGACCTGGTGGCTACACCTTC. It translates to CASRLGYGPGGYTF.

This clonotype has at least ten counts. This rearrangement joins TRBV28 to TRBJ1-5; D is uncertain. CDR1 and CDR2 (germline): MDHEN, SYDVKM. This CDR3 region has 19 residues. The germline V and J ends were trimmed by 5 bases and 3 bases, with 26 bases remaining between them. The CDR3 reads CASSPPVRRVGRNNQPQHF. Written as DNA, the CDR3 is TGTGCCAGCAGTCCCCCCGTTAGGAGGGTAGGAAGGAACAATCAGCCCCAGCATTTT. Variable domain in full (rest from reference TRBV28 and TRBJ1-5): DVKVTQSSRYLVKRTGEKVFLECVQDMDHENMFWYRQDPGLGLRLIYFSYDVKMKEKGDIPEGYSVSREKKERFSLILESASTNQTSMYLCASSPPVRRVGRNNQPQHFGDGTRLSIL.

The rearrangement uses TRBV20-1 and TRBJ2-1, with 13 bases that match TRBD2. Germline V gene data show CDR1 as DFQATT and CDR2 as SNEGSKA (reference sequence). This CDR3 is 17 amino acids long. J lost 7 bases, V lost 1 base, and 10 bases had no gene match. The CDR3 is CSARVLPGLAGRNEQFF. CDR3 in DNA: TGCAGTGCTAGAGTCCTCCCGGGACTAGCGGGGAGAAATGAGCAGTTCTTC.

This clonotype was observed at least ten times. The CDR3, as DNA: TGTGCCAGCAGTGCGGGAGTACAAGAGACCCAGTACTTC. This gives the protein CASSAGVQETQYF. V is TRBV12-3 or TRBV12-4 and J is TRBJ2-5, with 7 bases that match TRBD2. The CDR3 spans 13 residues. The trim removed 5 bases at V and 2 bases at J, leaving 2 bases unmatched.

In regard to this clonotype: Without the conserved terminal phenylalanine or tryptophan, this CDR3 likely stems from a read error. The CDR3 nucleotides are TGTGCCAGCCACGCGGGGGCCGATTGGCAGCAGTTCTCC. It yields the protein CASHAGADWQQFS. This chain uses TRBV27 with TRBJ2-1; D is perhaps TRBD2 (7 bases). The CDR3 is 13 amino acids. The V and J ends lost 8 bases and 11 bases respectively, with 19 bases between them. CDR1 is MNHEY, CDR2 SMNVEV, per germline (reference sequence).

In nucleotides, the CDR3 is TGTGCCAGCAGTTTTCCGGACAGGGGGGGGGACACTGAAGCTTTCTTT. This translates into CASSFPDRGGDTEAFF. The V gene is TRBV28, the J gene TRBJ1-1; TRBD1 aligns across 10 bases. The CDR3 contains 16 residues. J was trimmed by 3 bases and V by 3 bases; bases with no gene match: 7. Germline assignment: CDR1 MDHEN and CDR2 SYDVKM.

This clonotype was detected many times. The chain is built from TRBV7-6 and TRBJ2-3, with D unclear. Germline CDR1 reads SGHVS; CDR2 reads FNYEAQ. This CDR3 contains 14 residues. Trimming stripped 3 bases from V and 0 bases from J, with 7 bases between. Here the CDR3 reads CASSFSSSTDTQYF. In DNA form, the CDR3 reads TGTGCCAGCAGCTTTTCCTCTAGCACAGATACGCAGTATTTT.

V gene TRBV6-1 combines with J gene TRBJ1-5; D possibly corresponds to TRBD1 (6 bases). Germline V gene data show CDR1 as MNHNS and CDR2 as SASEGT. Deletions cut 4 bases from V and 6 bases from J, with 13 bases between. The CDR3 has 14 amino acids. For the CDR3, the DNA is TGTGCCAGCAGTGCAAGGGGGTCGGTTCAGCCCCAGCATTTT. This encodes CASSARGSVQPQHF.

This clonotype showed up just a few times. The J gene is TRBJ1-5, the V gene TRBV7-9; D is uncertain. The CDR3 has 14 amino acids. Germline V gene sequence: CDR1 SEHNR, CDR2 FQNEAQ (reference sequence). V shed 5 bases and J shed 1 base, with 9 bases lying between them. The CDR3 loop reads CASSPLESNQPQHF. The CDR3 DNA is TGTGCCAGCAGCCCCCTAGAGAGCAATCAGCCCCAGCATTTT.

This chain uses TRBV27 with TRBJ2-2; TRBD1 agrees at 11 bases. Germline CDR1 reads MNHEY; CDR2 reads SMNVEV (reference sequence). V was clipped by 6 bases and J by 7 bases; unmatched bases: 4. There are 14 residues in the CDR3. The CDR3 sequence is CASSRDRGVGELFF. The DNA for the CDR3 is TGTGCCAGCAGCAGGGACAGGGGGGTCGGGGAGCTGTTTTTT.

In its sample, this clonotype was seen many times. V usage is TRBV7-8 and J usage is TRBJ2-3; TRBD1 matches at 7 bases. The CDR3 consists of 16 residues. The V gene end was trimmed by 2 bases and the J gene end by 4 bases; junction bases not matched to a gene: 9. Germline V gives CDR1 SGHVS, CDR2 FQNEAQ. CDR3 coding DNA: TGTGCCAGCAGCTTAAACAGGGGCGTCCCCCCAGATACGCAGTATTTT. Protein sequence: CASSLNRGVPPDTQYF.

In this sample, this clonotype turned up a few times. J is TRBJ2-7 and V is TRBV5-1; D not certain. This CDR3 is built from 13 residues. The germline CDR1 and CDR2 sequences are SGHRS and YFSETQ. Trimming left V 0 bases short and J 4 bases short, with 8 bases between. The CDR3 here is CASSLVTEYEQYF. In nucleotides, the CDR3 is TGCGCCAGCAGCTTGGTAACAGAGTACGAGCAGTACTTC.

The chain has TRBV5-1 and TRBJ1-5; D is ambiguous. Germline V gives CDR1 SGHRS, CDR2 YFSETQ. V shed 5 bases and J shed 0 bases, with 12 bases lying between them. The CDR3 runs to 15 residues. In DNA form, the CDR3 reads TGCGCCAGCAGGTTGAATCCAAATAGCAATCAGCCCCAGCATTTT. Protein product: CASRLNPNSNQPQHF.

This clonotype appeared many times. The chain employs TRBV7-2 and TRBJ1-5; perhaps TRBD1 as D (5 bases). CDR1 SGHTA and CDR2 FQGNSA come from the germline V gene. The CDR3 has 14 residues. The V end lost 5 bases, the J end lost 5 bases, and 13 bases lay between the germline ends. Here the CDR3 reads CASSTGVGDQPQHF. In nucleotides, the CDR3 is TGTGCCAGCAGCACCGGAGTAGGGGATCAGCCCCAGCATTTT.

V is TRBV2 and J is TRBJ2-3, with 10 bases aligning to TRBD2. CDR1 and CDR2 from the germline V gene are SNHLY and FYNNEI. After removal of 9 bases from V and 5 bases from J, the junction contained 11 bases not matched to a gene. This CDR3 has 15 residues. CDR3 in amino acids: CARHITSGVGDTQYF. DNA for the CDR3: TGTGCCAGACACATCACTAGCGGGGTTGGAGATACGCAGTATTTT.

CDR3 loop: CASSPGTRGVNEQFF. CDR3 bases: TGTGCCAGCAGCCCGGGGACTAGAGGAGTCAATGAGCAGTTCTTC. The J gene is TRBJ2-1, the V gene TRBV7-6; 8 bases fit TRBD2. The CDR3 covers 15 residues. Germline CDR1 and CDR2: SGHVS and FNYEAQ. V shed 5 bases and J 6 bases; nucleotides not matched to a gene: 9.

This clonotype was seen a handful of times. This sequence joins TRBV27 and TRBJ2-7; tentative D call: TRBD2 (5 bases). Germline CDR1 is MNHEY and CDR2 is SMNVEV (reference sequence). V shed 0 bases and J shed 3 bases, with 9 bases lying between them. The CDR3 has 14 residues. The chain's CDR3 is CASSLSRAGYEQYF. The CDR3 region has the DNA TGTGCCAGCAGTTTATCACGTGCGGGCTACGAGCAGTACTTC.

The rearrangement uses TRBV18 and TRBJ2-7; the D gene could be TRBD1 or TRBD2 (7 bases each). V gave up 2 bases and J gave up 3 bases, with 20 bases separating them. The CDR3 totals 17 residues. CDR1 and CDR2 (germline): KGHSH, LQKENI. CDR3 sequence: CASSPRGGQSFIYEQYV. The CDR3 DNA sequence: TGTGCCAGCTCACCAAGGGGGGGACAGTCTTTTATCTACGAGCAGTACGTC.

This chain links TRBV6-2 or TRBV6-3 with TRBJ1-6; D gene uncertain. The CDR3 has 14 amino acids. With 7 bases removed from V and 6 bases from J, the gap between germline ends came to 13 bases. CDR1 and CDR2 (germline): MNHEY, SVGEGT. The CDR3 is CASTKGDTNSPLHF. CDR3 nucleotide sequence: TGTGCCAGCACCAAGGGAGACACTAATTCACCCCTCCACTTT.

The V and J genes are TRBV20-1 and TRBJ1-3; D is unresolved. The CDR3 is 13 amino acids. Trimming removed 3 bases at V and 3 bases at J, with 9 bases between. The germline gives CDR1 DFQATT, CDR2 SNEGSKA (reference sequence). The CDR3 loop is CSARDLVGNTIYF. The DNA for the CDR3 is TGCAGTGCTAGGGACCTTGTTGGAAACACCATATATTTT.

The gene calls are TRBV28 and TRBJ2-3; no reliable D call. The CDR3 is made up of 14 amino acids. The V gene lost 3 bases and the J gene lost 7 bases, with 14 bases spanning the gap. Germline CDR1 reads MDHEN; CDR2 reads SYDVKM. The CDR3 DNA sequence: TGTGCCAGCAGTTTTCTGGCAGACCCCCATACGCAGTATTTT. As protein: CASSFLADPHTQYF.

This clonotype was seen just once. DNA for the CDR3: TGTGCCAGCAGCAATCCCCTGGGCAGGACTGGGAGAGCTTTCTTT. Translating it yields CASSNPLGRTGRAFF. The chain couples TRBV7-6 to TRBJ1-1; unclear D gene. The CDR3 is made up of 15 amino acids. The V gene's germline CDR1 is SGHVS and CDR2 FNYEAQ. Trimming removed 5 bases at V and 10 bases at J, with 23 bases between.

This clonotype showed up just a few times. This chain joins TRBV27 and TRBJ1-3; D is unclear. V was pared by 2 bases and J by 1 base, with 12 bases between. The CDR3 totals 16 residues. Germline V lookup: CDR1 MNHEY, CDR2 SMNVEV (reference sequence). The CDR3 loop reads CASSLPGSSSGNTIYF. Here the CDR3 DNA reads TGTGCCAGCAGTTTACCCGGGTCTTCTTCTGGAAACACCATATATTTT.

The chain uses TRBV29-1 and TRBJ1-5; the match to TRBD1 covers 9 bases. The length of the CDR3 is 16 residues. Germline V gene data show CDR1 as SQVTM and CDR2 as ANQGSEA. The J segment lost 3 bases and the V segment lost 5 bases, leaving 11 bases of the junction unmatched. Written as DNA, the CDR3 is TGCAGCGTTACCTGCCGGGACAGGGCGGACAATCAGCCCCAGCATTTT. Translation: CSVTCRDRADNQPQHF.

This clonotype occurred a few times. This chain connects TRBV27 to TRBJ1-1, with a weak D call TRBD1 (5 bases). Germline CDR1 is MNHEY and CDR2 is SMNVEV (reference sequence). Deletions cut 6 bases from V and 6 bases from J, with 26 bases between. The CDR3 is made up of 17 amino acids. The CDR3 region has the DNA TGTGCCAGCAGCTTAACGCCGCCCGGGGACGGGTGGGCTGAAGCTTTCTTT. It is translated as CASSLTPPGDGWAEAFF.

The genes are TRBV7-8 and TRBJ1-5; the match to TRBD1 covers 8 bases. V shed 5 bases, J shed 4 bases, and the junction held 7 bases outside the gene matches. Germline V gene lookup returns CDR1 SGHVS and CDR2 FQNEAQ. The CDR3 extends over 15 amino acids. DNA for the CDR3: TGTGCCAGCAGCCAAGACAGGGGACCTAATCAGCCCCAGCATTTT. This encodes CASSQDRGPNQPQHF.

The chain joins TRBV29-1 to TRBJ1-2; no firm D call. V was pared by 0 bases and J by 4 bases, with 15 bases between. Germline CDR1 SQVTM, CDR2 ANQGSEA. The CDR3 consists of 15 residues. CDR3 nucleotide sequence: TGCAGCGTTGAAGAGTCGAGAGGACGAGGCTATGGCTACACCTTC. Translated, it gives CSVEESRGRGYGYTF.